Following are 24 T cell receptor beta chains from one sample sequenced in a study of shared clonotypes between healthy human individuals. Selected positively for CCR7 and CD45RO-negative, naive CD8 cells excluded terminally differentiated effector memory CD45RA+ cells. Method: immunoSEQ multiplex PCR; TCRdb's copy keeps in-frame clones and lacks some. This sample yields some 2 million clones, of which about 95% are seen a single time; under 1.5% belongs to the top ten. Sequenced: naive CD8+ T cells sorted from blood. Every receptor here comes from a man younger than 35 in good health.

The CDR3 loop reads CASSFSGAFTDTQYF. CDR3 in DNA: TGTGCCAGCAGTTTTAGCGGGGCTTTCACAGATACGCAGTATTTT. This chain connects TRBV27 to TRBJ2-3; 8 bases agree with TRBD2. CDR3 length: 15 amino acids. Trimming cost V 3 bases and J 2 bases; bases outside gene matches: 4. Germline V lookup: CDR1 MNHEY, CDR2 SMNVEV (reference sequence).

CDR3 in amino acids: CASSLDGGWGDYNSPLHF. CDR3 sequence (DNA): TGTGCCAGCAGCTTAGATGGCGGGTGGGGGGATTATAATTCACCCCTCCACTTT. The rearrangement uses TRBV11-2 and TRBJ1-6; D may be TRBD1 (5 bases). The CDR3 has 18 residues. The V end was cut by 0 bases, the J end by 4 bases, with 16 bases between. The germline CDR1 and CDR2 sequences are SGHAT and FQNNGV.

Notes on this clone: Other DNA sequences in the same sample also yield this CDR3. This chain uses TRBV27 with TRBJ2-7; a weak D match, TRBD1 (5 bases). V lost 2 bases, J lost 2 bases, and 7 bases lay in between. Germline CDR1 MNHEY, CDR2 SMNVEV (reference sequence). CDR3 length: 13 amino acids. The CDR3, as DNA: TGTGCCAGCAGTTTAACAGGTACCTACGAGCAGTACTTC. Translating it yields CASSLTGTYEQYF.

The J gene is TRBJ1-1, the V gene TRBV4-1; D is uncertain. There are 15 residues in the CDR3. Germline loops: CDR1 MGHRA, CDR2 YSYEKL. Trimming removed 2 bases at V and 0 bases at J, with 10 bases between. CDR3 sequence reads: CASSQRGNMNTEAFF. In DNA, the CDR3 is TGCGCCAGCAGCCAACGAGGGAACATGAACACTGAAGCTTTCTTT.

The chain uses TRBV25-1 and TRBJ2-1; D is unclear. Per germline, CDR1 MGHDK and CDR2 SYGVNS. V was trimmed by 5 bases and J by 3 bases, leaving 14 bases between them. CDR3 size: 15 residues. Here the CDR3 reads CASSNPDGIYNEQFF. The CDR3 DNA reads as TGTGCCAGCAGTAACCCGGACGGAATCTACAATGAGCAGTTCTTC.

V is TRBV28 and J is TRBJ1-1, with D unclear. CDR1 is MDHEN, CDR2 SYDVKM, per germline. This CDR3 has 15 residues. Trimming took 6 bases from V and 5 from J, leaving 19 bases between them. This chain's CDR3 is CASSPGLGPGTEAFF. CDR3 in DNA: TGTGCCAGCAGCCCGGGTTTAGGGCCGGGGACTGAAGCTTTCTTT.

This sequence joins TRBV10-2 and TRBJ1-4, with 8 bases lining up with TRBD1. This CDR3 contains 12 residues. J gave up 10 bases and V 6 bases, and 4 bases lay outside the gene matches. From germline, CDR1 is WSHSY and CDR2 SAAADI. The CDR3 DNA reads as TGCGCCAGCAGGGGACAGGACGGAAAACTGTTTTTT. Residues: CASRGQDGKLFF.

Regarding this clone: Within the sample, other DNA sequences also encode this same CDR3. The V call is TRBV6-5, the J call TRBJ2-1; D gene uncertain. V lost 0 bases and J 7 bases, leaving 1 base between the germline ends. Germline V lookup: CDR1 MNHEY, CDR2 SVGAGI. This CDR3 spans 11 amino acids. CDR3 loop: CASSYSNEQFF. CDR3 sequence (DNA): TGTGCCAGCAGTTACTCTAATGAGCAGTTCTTC.

The chain carries TRBV29-1 and TRBJ1-2; 7 bases agree with TRBD1. The CDR3 covers 16 residues. CDR1 and CDR2 (germline): SQVTM, ANQGSEA. The J segment lost 7 bases and the V segment lost 5 bases, leaving 19 bases of the junction unmatched. The CDR3 spells CSVFLWVQGVEIGYTF. CDR3 DNA: TGCAGCGTTTTCTTGTGGGTCCAGGGGGTCGAGATTGGCTACACCTTC.

J is TRBJ2-1 and V is TRBV9, with TRBD2 matching over 7 bases. Germline values: CDR1 SGDLS, CDR2 YYNGEE. The V and J ends lost 3 bases and 0 bases, in that order; junction bases with no gene match: 6. The CDR3 is 16 amino acids. The CDR3 coding sequence is TGTGCCAGCAGCGCCCCGGGGGGAGACTCCTACAATGAGCAGTTCTTC. It specifies CASSAPGGDSYNEQFF.

The chain combines TRBV7-2 with TRBJ2-7; possibly TRBD2 for D (5 bases). Per germline, CDR1 SGHTA and CDR2 FQGNSA. This CDR3 has 14 residues. The V gene lost 2 bases and the J gene lost 3 bases, with 11 bases spanning the gap. The CDR3 nucleotides read TGTGCCAGCAGCTTATTTCTAGCCGGCTACGAGCAGTACTTC. Protein product: CASSLFLAGYEQYF.

The V gene is TRBV30, the J gene TRBJ2-1; 11 bases fit TRBD2. J gave up 7 bases and V 4 bases, and 9 bases lay outside the gene matches. CDR1 is GTSNPN and CDR2 is SVGIG in the germline V gene (reference sequence). The length of the CDR3 is 15 residues. The DNA for the CDR3 is TGTGCCTGGACCATAGCGGGAGGGCCCGGAAATGAGCAGTTCTTC. Residues: CAWTIAGGPGNEQFF.

The CDR3 loop reads CASSPPDRDILEYF. The CDR3 DNA follows: TGTGCCAGCAGCCCTCCGGACAGGGACATATTGGAGTACTTC. The rearrangement uses TRBV27 and TRBJ2-7; TRBD1 agrees at 8 bases. Per the germline V gene, CDR1 is MNHEY and CDR2 is SMNVEV (reference sequence). With 6 bases clipped from V and 11 bases from J, the junction kept 15 bases outside the gene matches. This CDR3 is 14 amino acids long.

The genes are TRBV28 and TRBJ2-2, with D perhaps matching TRBD1 or TRBD2 (5 bases each). Germline CDR1 reads MDHEN; CDR2 reads SYDVKM. The CDR3 totals 19 residues. The V end lost 3 bases, the J end lost 4 bases, and 24 bases lay between the germline ends. CDR3 protein: CASSFSGPQSVGTTGELFF. CDR3 DNA sequence: TGTGCCAGCAGTTTTTCGGGACCCCAGTCAGTTGGTACCACCGGGGAGCTGTTTTTT. Using reference TRBV28 and TRBJ2-2 for the parts outside the CDR3, the full variable domain is DVKVTQSSRYLVKRTGEKVFLECVQDMDHENMFWYRQDPGLGLRLIYFSYDVKMKEKGDIPEGYSVSREKKERFSLILESASTNQTSMYLCASSFSGPQSVGTTGELFFGEGSRLTVL.

The CDR3 bases are TGCGCCAGCAGCCAAGTCCCCGGGACAGACGAGCAGTTCTTC. Amino acids: CASSQVPGTDEQFF. V gene TRBV4-1 combines with J gene TRBJ2-1, with 7 bases lining up with TRBD1. V was pared by 1 base and J by 10 bases, with 7 bases of the junction left unmatched. Germline V gene lookup returns CDR1 MGHRA and CDR2 YSYEKL. The CDR3 contains 14 residues.

This clone is a singleton in its sample. The chain carries TRBV29-1 and TRBJ2-1; TRBD1 matches at 9 bases. The CDR3 has 14 residues. Germline V gene data show CDR1 as SQVTM and CDR2 as ANQGSEA. With V trimmed by 6 bases and J by 6 bases, 9 bases remained unmatched. This chain's CDR3 is CSVPYRDRANEQFF. CDR3 coding DNA: TGCAGCGTACCTTACCGGGACAGGGCCAATGAGCAGTTCTTC.

CDR3 DNA sequence: TGTGCCATCAGTGTTGGAGGGAACACTGAAGCTTTCTTT. Its protein is CAISVGGNTEAFF. The chain uses TRBV10-3 and TRBJ1-1; unclear D gene. The germline V gene has CDR1 ENHRY and CDR2 SYGVKD. There are 13 residues in the CDR3. Trimming took off 4 bases at V and 1 base at J, with 7 bases between the two ends.

The chain links TRBV11-2 to TRBJ2-2, with 10 bases lining up with TRBD2. CDR3 length equals 18 residues. V lost 5 bases to trimming and J lost 7 bases; unmatched junction nucleotides: 16. In germline, CDR1 is SGHAT, CDR2 FQNNGV. Here the CDR3 reads CASSPRRSGRAVFGELFF. The CDR3, as DNA: TGTGCCAGCAGCCCCCGGAGAAGCGGGAGGGCCGTTTTCGGGGAGCTGTTTTTT. The whole variable domain, remainder taken from reference TRBV11-2 and TRBJ2-2, is EAGVAQSPRYKIIEKRQSVAFWCNPISGHATLYWYQQILGQGPKLLIQFQNNGVVDDSQLPKDRFSAERLKGVDSTLKIQPAKLEDSAVYLCASSPRRSGRAVFGELFFGEGSRLTVL.

This clone was seen just once. This rearrangement joins TRBV27 to TRBJ1-1; the match to TRBD1 covers 10 bases. Looked up from germline, CDR1 is MNHEY and CDR2 is SMNVEV (reference sequence). The CDR3 length is 15 residues. Trimming took 5 bases from V and 1 from J; bases not matched to a gene: 4. The CDR3 bases are TGTGCCAGCAGTATAGGACAGGGGGGGAACACTGAAGCTTTCTTT. Its protein is CASSIGQGGNTEAFF.

The chain is built from TRBV5-4 and TRBJ2-7; 7 bases match TRBD2. Trimming removed 0 bases from V and 7 bases from J; junction bases left unmatched: 13. The CDR3 has 16 residues. Per germline, CDR1 SGHNT and CDR2 YYREEE (reference sequence). The CDR3 DNA reads as TGTGCCAGCAGCTTGGGCCTGGGGGGGGATCCCAAAGAGCAGTACTTC. This codes for CASSLGLGGDPKEQYF.

With respect to this clone: At one boundary the junction diverges from the germline segment, which might be a read error. The chain couples TRBV7-7 to TRBJ2-7; D is perhaps TRBD1 or TRBD2 (5 bases each). CDR3 length equals 13 residues. The germline gives CDR1 SSHAT, CDR2 FNYEAQ (reference sequence). CDR3 region: CASSRGTSYEQYF. The CDR3 nucleotides read TGTGCTAGCAGCCGAGGGACCTCCTACGAGCAGTACTTC.

The chain uses TRBV13 and TRBJ2-5, with 8 bases aligning to TRBD1. V trimming: 4 bases; J trimming: 2 bases; junction bases outside the gene matches: 12. The V gene's germline CDR1 is PRHDT and CDR2 FYEKMQ (reference sequence). The CDR3 covers 17 residues. CDR3 region: CASSSLTGGREQETQYF. The CDR3 nucleotides read TGTGCCAGCAGCTCGCTAACAGGGGGTAGGGAACAAGAGACCCAGTACTTC.

On this clone itself: At the DNA level, this CDR3 is encoded by other sequences in the same sample as well. The genes are TRBV4-3 and TRBJ2-7; TRBD1 matches at 8 bases. The CDR3 length is 15 residues. With 0 bases clipped from V and 2 bases from J, the junction kept 3 bases outside the gene matches. The germline V gene has CDR1 LGHNA and CDR2 YSLEER. The DNA for the CDR3 is TGCGCCAGCAGCCAAGAAGTGACAGGGGCCTACGAGCAGTACTTC. Amino acids: CASSQEVTGAYEQYF.

The V and J genes are TRBV27 and TRBJ2-1; no reliable D call. Germline V gene data show CDR1 as MNHEY and CDR2 as SMNVEV (reference sequence). The CDR3 totals 14 residues. V lost 5 bases, J lost 6 bases, and 14 bases lay in between. CDR3 amino acids: CASSILPVGNEQFF. The CDR3 DNA reads TGTGCCAGCAGTATCCTACCGGTAGGCAATGAGCAGTTCTTC.